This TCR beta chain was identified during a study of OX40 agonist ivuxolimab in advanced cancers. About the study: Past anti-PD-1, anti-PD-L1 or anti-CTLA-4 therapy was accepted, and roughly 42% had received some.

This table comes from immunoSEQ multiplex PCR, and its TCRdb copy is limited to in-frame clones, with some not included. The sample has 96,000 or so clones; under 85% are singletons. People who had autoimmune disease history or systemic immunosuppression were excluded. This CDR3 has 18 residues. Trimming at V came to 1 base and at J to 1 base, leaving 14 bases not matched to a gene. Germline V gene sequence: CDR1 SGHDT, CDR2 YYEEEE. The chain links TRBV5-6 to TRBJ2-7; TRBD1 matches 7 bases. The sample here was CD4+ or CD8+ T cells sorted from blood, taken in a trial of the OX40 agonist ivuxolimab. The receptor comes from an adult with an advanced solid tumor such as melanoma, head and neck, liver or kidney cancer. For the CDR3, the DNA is TGTGCCAGCAGCTTGTCGCACACAGGGGTCGTCACGTCCTACGAGCAGTACTTC. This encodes CASSLSHTGVVTSYEQYF.